This is a list of T cell receptor beta chains from one sample in a study of cytomegalovirus exposure and HLA in healthy donors. Clones were read by immunoSEQ multiplex PCR, and TCRdb kept only the in-frame ones, dropping some. The sample includes tens of thousands of clones, about 68% seen only once; the top ten take under 7.5%. The specimen was PBMCs. Receptors originate from a woman aged 45-59 years in good health and CMV-seropositive. The CDR3 runs from the conserved cysteine through the conserved F or W. D genes are given only for firm matches. Size tells how often a clone was seen (once, few, many) or the class of an expanded clone, and some rows leave it out.

CDR3 DNA | CDR3 protein | D gene | clone size | J gene | V gene
TGTGCCAGCAGCGCCTACAGGGGGAACGGTTTGAATGAGCAGTTCTTC | CASSAYRGNGLNEQFF | TRBD1 | - | TRBJ2-1 | TRBV5-6
TGTGCCAGCAGCCGTCCAGCGGGGGGTCTTTCCGGGGAGCTGTTTTTT | CASSRPAGGLSGELFF | TRBD2 | once | TRBJ2-2 | TRBV4-2
TGTGCCATCGGAGGCACCGGGACTCCCGTTTTC | CAIGGTGTPVF | - | few | TRBJ2-7 | TRBV10-3
TGTGCCAGCAGCCCACAGGGGGCAGATGGCTACACCTTC | CASSPQGADGYTF | TRBD1 | few | TRBJ1-2 | TRBV5-4
TGTGCCAGCAGCGCAAGACAGGGAGAAGGAAAAAACATTCAGTACTTC | CASSARQGEGKNIQYF | TRBD1 | - | TRBJ2-4 | TRBV9
TGTGCCAGCAGCTCGACAGGGTCAGGAAACACCATATATTTT | CASSSTGSGNTIYF | TRBD1 | - | TRBJ1-3 | TRBV5-5
TGTGCCAGCAGTTATTCCGGGAGCTCCTACAATGAGCAGTTCTTC | CASSYSGSSYNEQFF | - | - | TRBJ2-1 | TRBV7-3
TGTGCCAGCAGCTCCACCGGGACAGGTAGCGAGACCCAGTACTTC | CASSSTGTGSETQYF | TRBD1 | - | TRBJ2-5 | TRBV7-3
TGTGCCAGCAGCTTAGGGACTAGCGGGGGGTCGCTACCTCAAGAGACCCAGTACTTC | CASSLGTSGGSLPQETQYF | TRBD2 | - | TRBJ2-5 | TRBV7-8
TGTGCCAGCAGCCAAGATCTCGGTCAGGGGAACACTGAAGCTTTCTTT | CASSQDLGQGNTEAFF | - | few | TRBJ1-1 | TRBV14
TGTGCCAGTAGTATAGGGGCGGACTCTGGCTACACCTTC | CASSIGADSGYTF | - | once | TRBJ1-2 | TRBV19
TGTGCCAGCAGTAGGAGACAGGGGGCGGGGGAAAAACTGTTTTTT | CASSRRQGAGEKLFF | TRBD1 | few | TRBJ1-4 | TRBV6-5
TGTGCCAGCAGGACTACAGGGGGCCATGAAAAACTGTTTTTT | CASRTTGGHEKLFF | TRBD1 | - | TRBJ1-4 | TRBV6-1
TGCGCCAGCACCCTCCTACTAGCGGGGGGGCCCTACGAGCAGTACTTC | CASTLLLAGGPYEQYF | TRBD2 | - | TRBJ2-7 | TRBV4-1
TGTGCCAGCTCACGCGACAGGTTTCAGGATGGCTACACCTTC | CASSRDRFQDGYTF | - | - | TRBJ1-2 | TRBV18
TGTGCCATCGGGGAACCCGGGACAAAGAACACAGATACGCAGTATTTT | CAIGEPGTKNTDTQYF | - | - | TRBJ2-3 | TRBV10-3
TGTGCCGGTGGGGCGACTAGCACAGATACGCAGTATTTT | CAGGATSTDTQYF | - | - | TRBJ2-3 | TRBV6-1
TGTGCCAGCAGCCCGGGTGGCAGCATGAACACTGAAGCTTTCTTT | CASSPGGSMNTEAFF | - | - | TRBJ1-1 | TRBV7-3
TGTGCCAGCTCGCCGGGGGGGGGATACAATGAGCAGTTCTTC | CASSPGGGYNEQFF | TRBD2 | few | TRBJ2-1 | TRBV18
TGTGCCAGCAGCCCCGGGACAGAAGATCCCAACACTGAAGCTTTCTTT | CASSPGTEDPNTEAFF | TRBD1 | few | TRBJ1-1 | TRBV13
TGTGCCAGCAGCTTAGAGGCGGCGGATACGCAGTATTTT | CASSLEAADTQYF | - | - | TRBJ2-3 | TRBV7-7
TGCAGCGTTGAACCCGGGACTAGCGGGTTCGTAGATACGCAGTATTTT | CSVEPGTSGFVDTQYF | TRBD2 | once | TRBJ2-3 | TRBV29-1
TGTGCCAGCAGCCCCAGACAGGGGGCGAATGAGCAGTTCTTC | CASSPRQGANEQFF | TRBD1 | - | TRBJ2-1 | TRBV7-2
TGCGCCAGCAGCTTTGGCACAGGGTATGAGCAGTTCTTC | CASSFGTGYEQFF | - | few | TRBJ2-1 | TRBV5-1
TGTGCCAGCAGAAACCTAGCGGGGGCGTACGAGCAGTACTTC | CASRNLAGAYEQYF | TRBD2 | - | TRBJ2-7 | TRBV6-5
TGTGCCAGCAGGCCAGACAGGGGAAGTGAAAAACTGTTTTTT | CASRPDRGSEKLFF | TRBD1 | - | TRBJ1-4 | TRBV6-1